This T cell receptor beta chain originates from a study of cytomegalovirus exposure and HLA in healthy donors. About the study: From HLA-typed donors, an early data release held tens of millions of unique TCRs.

The study ran its PCR with 60 Vbeta and 13 Jbeta primers. Sequencing was performed with immunoSEQ multiplex PCR; in TCRdb, only in-frame clones are kept and a portion is missing. This sample has 140,000 to 150,000 clones, with about 73% found just once. Details on this clone: As yet, its antigen is unknown.

The V and J ends lost 4 bases and 6 bases respectively, with 13 bases between them. CDR3 length equals 14 residues. The germline gives CDR1 SNHLY, CDR2 FYNNEI. Study observations and caveats: Analyzed later, most CMV-associated TCR beta chains appeared HLA-restricted.

The sequenced sample consisted of PBMCs. The V gene is TRBV2, the J gene TRBJ1-5, with D tentatively TRBD1 (5 bases). This TCR derives from a woman aged 55-69 years in good health and CMV-seropositive. Here the CDR3 reads CASSVSGVGQPQHF. The DNA of the CDR3 is TGTGCCAGCAGTGTCTCGGGGGTTGGTCAGCCCCAGCATTTT.